A selection of T cell receptor beta chains follows, all from one sample in a study of cytomegalovirus exposure and HLA in healthy donors. Sequencing was performed with immunoSEQ multiplex PCR; in TCRdb, only in-frame clones are kept and a portion is missing. The repertoire holds roughly 100,000 clones, approximately 83% seen once, with 3.8% in the top ten. The sequenced sample consisted of PBMCs. These receptors were collected from a man between 45 and 60 years old in good health and CMV-seronegative. The CDR3 runs from the conserved cysteine through the conserved F or W.

cdr3_length	v_call	cdr3_aa
14	TRBV27	CASRRGANTGELFF
14	TRBV11-2	CASSPRQGTDTQYF
14	TRBV5-1	CASSLEASDHEQFF
14	TRBV10-1	CASSDERLAKELFF
14	TRBV6-1	CASSENPLNTEAFF
15	TRBV19	CASAITGGSYNEQFF
14	TRBV5-1	CASSSQGAGAEAFF
15	TRBV28	CASSLGLGGGQPQHF
17	TRBV14	CASSQGTATTGTDTQYF
15	TRBV28	CASSFFGRGTGELFF
16	TRBV7-9	CASSLGLSRGDTEAFF
12	TRBV5-4	CAIGGGTGELFF
16	TRBV5-4	CASSSGFGRVNTEAFF
13	TRBV6-5	CASSFPGGPEAFF
15	TRBV4-2	CASSPSAVNTGELFF
15	TRBV6-5	CASRPSSGISYEQYF
12	TRBV29-1	CSVVVASTEAFF
15	TRBV9	CASSVDPAGNTEAFF
12	TRBV28	CASSFTSYEQYF
15	TRBV15	CATSSGLALYNEQFF
16	TRBV9	CASSVVSGAGANVLTF
14	TRBV6-1	CASIRVAGANVLTF
16	TRBV7-6	CASSPGETGGREKLFF
13	TRBV11-2	CASSSDRGQEQFF
15	TRBV6-5	CASSYPTSGRGEQFF
17	TRBV27	CASSFQGARWSTGELFF
13	TRBV5-5	CASSPLQGDGYTF
13	TRBV27	CASSLYGAGELFF
14	TRBV27	CASSLSDSRGTQYF
15	TRBV28	CASSFLQGTQETQYF
15	TRBV7-6	CASSFAGLGADEQYF
14	TRBV28	CASTPWGGDETQYF
13	TRBV28	CASNPGGANVQYF
14	TRBV23-1	CASSHPDRELTPPF
18	TRBV6-1	CASSVRSGRAAWTDTQYF
18	TRBV7-9	CASSPLELAGGTYNEQFF
15	TRBV9	CASSVEGTGMAEAFF
16	TRBV9	CASSVDRVSGANVLTF
15	TRBV5-4	CASSVGTGGGEKLFF
18	TRBV7-3	CASSSQSGLAGTYNEQFF
14	TRBV6-6	CASEFDRRGSPLHF
17	TRBV27	CASSLRAGGRGTDTQYF
19	TRBV7-8	CASSHSQPGLAGGPYEQYF
14	TRBV28	CASLSQGAGEKLFF
15	TRBV7-9	CASSLGGPGVGEQFF
12	TRBV29-1	CSVGVTGHGYTF
16	TRBV7-7	CASSPLGTGGAETQYF
13	TRBV7-9	CASGLGGGNEQFF
14	TRBV9	CASSISGRSNEQFF
15	TRBV6-1	CASKGDRGRSYEQYF
16	TRBV21-1	CASSKCGGSLNQPQHF
14	TRBV28	CASSSDRGLQPQHF
18	TRBV5-1	CASSPIGGRTSSGNTIYF